The present entry profiles one T cell receptor (beta chain) with its context. The antigen is unknown. The sample is drawn from a study of cytomegalovirus exposure and HLA in healthy donors. Study findings and constraints: A later analysis by the authors found several of the most significant clusters apparently linked to common viral pathogens.

The PCR had 60 Vbeta and 13 Jbeta primers. Method: immunoSEQ multiplex PCR; TCRdb's copy keeps in-frame clones and lacks some. The table records some 130,000 clones, around 80% of them present only once. The V and J ends lost 5 bases and 6 bases respectively, with 16 bases between them. Germline V gives CDR1 SEHNR, CDR2 FQNEAQ (reference sequence). CDR3 length: 14 residues. The sequencing sample was made of PBMCs. The TCR sequence derives from a woman between 45 and 65 years old in good health and CMV-seropositive. The gene calls are TRBV7-9 and TRBJ1-2; perhaps TRBD1 as D (5 bases). In DNA, the CDR3 is TGTGCCAGCAGCAGAGCCGGGTTAGGGGATGGCTACACCTTC. It translates to CASSRAGLGDGYTF.